There are a few counts of the clone carrying this T cell receptor (beta chain). Its antigen is not known. The CDR3 runs to 17 residues. The germline gives CDR1 SEHNR, CDR2 FQNEAQ (reference sequence). V lost 2 bases, J lost 1 base, and 17 bases lay in between. Amplified TCR beta CDR3 regions came from RNA transcripts. First-round RT-PCR with HTBI primers amplified the TCR CDR3 region. TCRdb called the multiplex PCR reads again in MiXCR, with one record for every CDR3 protein. This sample yields more than 350,000 distinct CDR3 sequences, of which around 15% are seen a single time; under 25% belongs to the top ten. The data originate from a study of T cells in Graves' hyperthyroidism and ophthalmopathy. Whole-study results and caveats: Appearing also in blood were most of the thyroid clonotypes expanded above 0.001.

The chain employs TRBV7-9 and TRBJ1-1, with a tentative D call TRBD1 (6 bases). The clonotype comes from a woman aged 60-75 years with Graves' ophthalmopathy. Sequencing input: blood. The CDR3 loop is CASSLMWQGLGNTEAFF. CDR3 DNA sequence: TGTGCCAGCAGCTTAATGTGGCAGGGGTTAGGGAACACTGAAGCTTTCTTT.